The clone carrying this TCR beta chain has just a few counts. Its antigen is undetermined. This clone may be a read error of a much larger clone one base away. TCR beta CDR3 regions were amplified from RNA. First-round RT-PCR of the TCR CDR3 relied on the HTBI primer set. TCRdb reanalysed the multiplex PCR reads using MiXCR and keeps one entry per CDR3 protein. The sample contains about 400,000 distinct CDR3 sequences, around 14% of which appear only once. The data were taken from a study of T cells in Graves' hyperthyroidism and ophthalmopathy. On the study more broadly: Blood was drawn when the patient was first diagnosed and still untreated. Study-wide findings and caveats: Using 13 V-J features, a model discriminated ophthalmopathy from stable hyperthyroidism. Blood shared most expanded thyroid clonotypes above 0.001.

Exclusion followed for patients with uncontrolled infection, other autoimmune disease, pregnancy or lactation. The TCR comes from a woman under 30 with Graves' hyperthyroidism. Sequencing used blood.

CDR3 sequence (DNA): TGCAGTGCTAGGCAGATCTCTGGAGACACCATATATTTT. As protein: CSARQISGDTIYF. This sequence joins TRBV20-1 and TRBJ1-3; D remains ambiguous. Germline V gene lookup returns CDR1 DFQATT and CDR2 SNEGSKA (reference sequence). The CDR3 covers 13 residues.